These 9 T cell receptor beta chains came from one sample sequenced in a study of OX40 agonist ivuxolimab in advanced cancers. Some clones are missing from TCRdb's copy, which holds only in-frame ones; the method was immunoSEQ multiplex PCR. The sample shows roughly 80,000 clones, 90% to 95% of them seen only once. This sample comprised CD4+ or CD8+ T cells sorted from blood, obtained in a trial of the OX40 agonist ivuxolimab. The receptor set was obtained from an adult with an advanced solid tumor such as melanoma, head and neck, liver or kidney cancer.

The DNA for the CDR3 is TGTGCCAGCCTAGCGGGAGGTATTGAGCAGTTCTTC. It yields the protein CASLAGGIEQFF. This rearrangement joins TRBV2 to TRBJ2-1; 11 positions match TRBD2. With V trimmed by 8 bases and J by 9 bases, 3 bases remained unmatched. The CDR3 spans 12 residues. Germline V gene sequence: CDR1 SNHLY, CDR2 FYNNEI.

The genes are TRBV6-1 and TRBJ2-7; D may be TRBD1 (6 bases). Germline CDR1 and CDR2: MNHNS and SASEGT. V lost 7 bases, J lost 6 bases, and 16 bases lay in between. CDR3 length: 13 residues. The CDR3 loop is CASMGAVSGEQYF. CDR3 bases: TGTGCCAGCATGGGGGCAGTATCGGGCGAGCAGTACTTC.

This clone was picked up one time. The chain recombines TRBV5-4 with TRBJ1-2, with 10 bases matching TRBD1. With 4 bases clipped from V and 5 bases from J, the junction kept 8 bases outside the gene matches. CDR1 SGHNT and CDR2 YYREEE come from the germline V gene (reference sequence). The length of the CDR3 is 15 residues. The CDR3 coding sequence is TGTGCCAGCAGCCCATCCCTGGGACAGGGGTATGGCTACACCTTC. It translates to CASSPSLGQGYGYTF.

The chain is built from TRBV6-1 and TRBJ2-1, with D possibly being TRBD1 or TRBD2 (6 bases each). The CDR3 is 13 residues long. Per the germline V gene, CDR1 is MNHNS and CDR2 is SASEGT. Between the trimmed V and J ends, which lost 1 base and 11 bases, there was a span of 12 bases. This chain's CDR3 is CASSEVPGAKQFF. The CDR3 nucleotides are TGTGCCAGCAGTGAAGTTCCGGGGGCGAAGCAGTTCTTC.

The rearrangement links TRBV28 to TRBJ1-2; D unclear. V shed 3 bases and J shed 5 bases, with 22 bases lying between them. The CDR3 is 17 residues long. Looked up from germline, CDR1 is MDHEN and CDR2 is SYDVKM. The CDR3 DNA reads as TGTGCCAGCAGTTTGCGGGAACACGAAAAGACGAAATATGGCTACACCTTC. This sequence encodes CASSLREHEKTKYGYTF.

The V and J genes are TRBV7-3 and TRBJ1-2; TRBD1 matches at 12 bases. The germline V gene has CDR1 SGHTA and CDR2 FQGTGA. The CDR3 has 14 residues. J lost 4 bases, V lost 3 bases, and 0 bases had no gene match. The CDR3 coding sequence is TGTGCCAGCAGCTTGGGACAGGGGGCCTATGGCTACACCTTC. This codes for CASSLGQGAYGYTF.

The chain is built from TRBV7-9 and TRBJ1-2; D is uncertain. The CDR3 contains 12 residues. Germline CDR1 and CDR2: SEHNR and FQNEAQ (reference sequence). V gave up 0 bases and J gave up 5 bases, with 4 bases separating them. The CDR3 sequence is CASSLAGYGYTF. The CDR3 DNA sequence: TGTGCCAGCAGCTTAGCGGGGTATGGCTACACCTTC.

The V call is TRBV2, the J call TRBJ1-5; D is perhaps TRBD1 (5 bases). The germline V and J ends were trimmed by 3 bases and 5 bases, with 8 bases remaining between them. Germline loops: CDR1 SNHLY, CDR2 FYNNEI. This CDR3 is 13 amino acids long. CDR3: CASSEQGYQPQHF. The CDR3 DNA is TGTGCCAGCAGTGAGCAGGGATATCAGCCCCAGCATTTT.

The CDR3 spells CASSQGDRGLGANVLTF. The CDR3 coding sequence is TGTGCCAGCAGCCAGGGTGACAGGGGGCTAGGGGCCAACGTCCTGACTTTC. V and J are TRBV4-2 and TRBJ2-6, with 10 positions matching TRBD1. CDR3 length equals 17 residues. V dropped 3 bases and J dropped 4; count of bases not matched to a gene: 6. Germline V gene lookup returns CDR1 LGHNA and CDR2 YNFKEQ.